This TCR beta chain was sequenced for a study of cytomegalovirus exposure and HLA in healthy donors. 60 Vbeta and 13 Jbeta primers were used in PCR. The data were produced by immunoSEQ multiplex PCR, yet TCRdb's version contains in-frame clones alone and is incomplete. In the table there are about 160,000 clones, less than 85% of which are singletons. Germline CDR1 SNHLY, CDR2 FYNNEI. Trimming took 8 bases from V and 7 from J, leaving 21 bases between them. The CDR3 has 15 amino acids. Sequencing input: PBMCs. The sequence derives from a man in his sixties in good health and CMV-seronegative. This chain connects TRBV2 to TRBJ2-1, with a tentative D call TRBD2 (6 bases). DNA of the CDR3: TGTGCCAGCGGCTTGGGGAGGTTGGCGGCAAATGAGCAGTTCTTC. Its protein is CASGLGRLAANEQFF.